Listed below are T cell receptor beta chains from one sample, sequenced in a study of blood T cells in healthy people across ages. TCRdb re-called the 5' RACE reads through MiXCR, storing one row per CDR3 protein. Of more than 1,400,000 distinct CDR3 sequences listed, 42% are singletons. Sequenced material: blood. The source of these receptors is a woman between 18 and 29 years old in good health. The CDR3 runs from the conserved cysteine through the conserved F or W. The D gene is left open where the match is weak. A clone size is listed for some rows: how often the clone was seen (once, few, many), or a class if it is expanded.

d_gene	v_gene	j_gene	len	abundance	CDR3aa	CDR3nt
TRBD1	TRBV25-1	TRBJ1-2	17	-	CANRPSAGTGANYGYTF	TGTGCCAACAGGCCTTCTGCGGGGACAGGGGCCAACTATGGCTACACCTTC
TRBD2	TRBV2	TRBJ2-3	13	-	CASGLAPWDTQYF	TGTGCCAGTGGACTAGCCCCTTGGGATACGCAGTATTTT
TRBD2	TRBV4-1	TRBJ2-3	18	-	CASQERGASGVRTDTQYF	TGCGCCAGCCAAGAGAGGGGGGCTAGCGGGGTACGCACAGATACGCAGTATTTT
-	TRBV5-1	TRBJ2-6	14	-	CASSGRSGANVLTF	TGCGCCAGCTCCGGCCGATCTGGGGCCAACGTCCTGACTTTC
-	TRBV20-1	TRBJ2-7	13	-	CSASPGSTYEQYF	TGCAGTGCTAGCCCGGGGTCGACCTACGAGCAGTACTTC
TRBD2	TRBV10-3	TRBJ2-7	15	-	CAISEETSGNNEQYF	TGTGCCATCAGTGAGGAGACTAGCGGTAACAATGAGCAGTACTTC
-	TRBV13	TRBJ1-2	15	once	CASSPVRDPNYGYTF	TGTGCCAGCAGCCCAGTAAGGGATCCTAACTATGGCTACACCTTC
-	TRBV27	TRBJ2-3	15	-	CASRPEAGDTDTQYF	TGTGCCAGCAGACCCGAAGCCGGGGACACAGATACGCAGTATTTT
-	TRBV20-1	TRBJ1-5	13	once	CSAVSSSNQPQHF	TGCAGTGCGGTGTCGTCTAGCAATCAGCCCCAGCATTTT
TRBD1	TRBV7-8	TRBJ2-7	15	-	CASSLAQGASYEQYF	TGTGCCAGCAGCTTAGCACAGGGGGCCTCCTACGAGCAGTACTTC
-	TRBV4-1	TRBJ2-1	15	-	CASSQDPRYKETQFF	TGCGCCAGCAGCCAAGATCCGAGGTATAAAGAGACCCAGTTCTTC
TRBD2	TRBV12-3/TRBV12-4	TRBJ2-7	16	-	CASSGVVASGTYEQYF	TGTGCCAGCAGCGGTGTAGTGGCTAGCGGGACCTACGAGCAGTACTTC
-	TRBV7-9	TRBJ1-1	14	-	CASSPDRVSTEAFF	TGTGCCAGCAGCCCCGACAGAGTGAGCACTGAAGCTTTCTTT
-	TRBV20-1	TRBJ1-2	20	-	CSARDLRDGTYPQPNYGYTF	TGCAGTGCTAGAGATCTTCGGGACGGGACATACCCTCAACCTAACTATGGCTACACCTTC
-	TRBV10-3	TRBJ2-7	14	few	CAISGREGADEQYF	TGTGCCATCAGTGGCCGGGAGGGGGCTGATGAGCAGTACTTC
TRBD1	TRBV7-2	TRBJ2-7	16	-	CASSASGQVPSYEQYF	TGTGCCAGCAGCGCCTCCGGACAGGTCCCCTCCTACGAGCAGTACTTC
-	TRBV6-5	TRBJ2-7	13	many	CASSYSRDYEQYF	TGTGCCAGCAGTTACTCGCGGGACTACGAGCAGTACTTC
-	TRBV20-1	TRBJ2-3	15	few	CSARGRGPSTDTQYF	TGCAGTGCTAGAGGAAGGGGTCCTAGCACAGATACGCAGTATTTT
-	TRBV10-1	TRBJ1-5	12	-	CASSDSLQPQHF	TGCGCCAGCAGTGACTCCCTTCAGCCCCAGCATTTT
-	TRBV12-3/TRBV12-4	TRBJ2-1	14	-	CASSLVARSHEQFF	TGTGCCAGCAGTTTAGTTGCTAGATCCCATGAGCAGTTCTTC
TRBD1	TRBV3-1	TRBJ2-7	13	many	CASSHRDSYEQYF	TGTGCCAGCAGTCACCGGGACAGCTACGAGCAGTACTTC
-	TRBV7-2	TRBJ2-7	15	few	CASSLYNPSSYEQYF	TGTGCCAGCAGCTTATACAACCCCTCTTCCTACGAGCAGTACTTC
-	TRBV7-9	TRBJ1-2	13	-	CASSLSKDYGYTF	TGTGCCAGCAGCTTAAGCAAAGACTATGGCTACACCTTC
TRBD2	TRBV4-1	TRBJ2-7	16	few	CASSQVAGAQSNEQYF	TGCGCCAGCAGCCAAGTAGCGGGGGCTCAGTCTAACGAGCAGTACTTC
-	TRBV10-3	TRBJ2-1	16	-	CAINGKDGSSYNEQFF	TGTGCCATCAATGGGAAGGACGGGAGCTCCTACAATGAGCAGTTCTTC
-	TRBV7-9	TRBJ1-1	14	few	CASSSRAANTEAFF	TGTGCCAGCAGCTCAAGGGCGGCGAACACTGAAGCTTTCTTT
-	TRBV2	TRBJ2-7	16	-	CASSGDQLQGPIEQYF	TGTGCCAGCAGTGGGGACCAATTACAGGGCCCAATCGAGCAGTACTTC
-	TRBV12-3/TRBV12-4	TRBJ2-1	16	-	CASSPSTGSSYNEQFF	TGTGCCAGCAGTCCCTCCACAGGGAGCTCCTACAATGAGCAGTTCTTC
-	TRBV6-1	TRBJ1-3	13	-	CASSVDRGNTIYF	TGTGCCAGCAGCGTTGACAGGGGAAACACCATATATTTT
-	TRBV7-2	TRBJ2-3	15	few	CASSPPGLITDTQYF	TGTGCCAGCAGCCCCCCCGGACTCATCACAGATACGCAGTATTTT
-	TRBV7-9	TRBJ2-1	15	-	CASSFRVGSYNEQFF	TGTGCCAGCAGCTTTAGAGTCGGCTCCTACAATGAGCAGTTCTTC
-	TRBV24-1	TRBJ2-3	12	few	CATSDYVNTQYF	TGTGCCACCAGTGACTACGTGAATACGCAGTATTTT
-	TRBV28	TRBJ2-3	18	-	CASSILFVWAGSTDTQYF	TGTGCCAGCAGTATTCTCTTCGTTTGGGCAGGATCCACAGATACGCAGTATTTT
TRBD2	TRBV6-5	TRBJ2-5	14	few	CASTASGTSETQYF	TGTGCCAGCACCGCCAGCGGGACGTCAGAGACCCAGTACTTC
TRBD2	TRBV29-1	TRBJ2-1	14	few	CSVEGLAGVGEQFF	TGCAGCGTTGAAGGCCTAGCGGGAGTAGGTGAGCAGTTCTTC
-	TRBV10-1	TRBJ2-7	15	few	CASSEPGTGNYEQYF	TGCGCCAGCAGTGAGCCCGGGACTGGTAACTACGAGCAGTACTTC